This T cell receptor (beta chain) comes out of a study of regulatory T cells in long-lasting Graves disease. Arm-PCR of CDR3 regions and iRepertoire HTBI primers were used to build TCR beta libraries. TCRdb re-called the multiplex PCR reads with MiXCR, one entry per CDR3 protein. The sample has a few hundred thousand distinct CDR3 sequences, more than 15% seen once; the top ten hold 14%. The CDR3 is 16 residues long. V lost 3 bases and J 3 bases, leaving 18 bases between the germline ends. Germline V gene lookup returns CDR1 SGHRS and CDR2 YFSETQ. Time point reported: newly diagnosed GD, antithyroid drugs for less than 3 months. The TCR library was made from RNA extracted from PBMCs. This clonotype was observed at least ten times. These data also formed part of another study, on T cells in Graves' hyperthyroidism and ophthalmopathy.

The sample in question was peripheral blood mononuclear cells (PBMCs), obtained at new diagnosis, from a patient treated with antithyroid drugs. This TCR was sampled from a woman younger than 45 with Graves disease. The chain has TRBV5-1 and TRBJ1-1; possibly TRBD1 for D (6 bases). The CDR3 DNA sequence: TGCGCCAGCAGCTCAGGGCTAGGGGGGGTAGACACTGAAGCTTTCTTT. Its protein is CASSSGLGGVDTEAFF.